The next 14 T cell receptor beta chains were all read from a single sample in a study of T cell responses to AZD1222 COVID-19 vaccine. Here immunoSEQ multiplex PCR was the method, and the copy in TCRdb shows in-frame clones only, minus some. The sample lists 90,000 to 150,000 clones, roughly 90% occurring once. The specimen comprised peripheral blood, sampled on day 0 of AZD1222 vaccination. Source of these receptors: an adult in good health.

CDR3 residues: CASSERASGGGIGNGNEQYF. CDR3 in DNA: TGTGCCAGCAGTGAAAGGGCTAGCGGGGGGGGCATCGGGAACGGGAACGAGCAGTACTTC. The chain is built from TRBV2 and TRBJ2-7; 12 bases line up with TRBD2. This CDR3 contains 20 residues. Germline CDR1 is SNHLY and CDR2 is FYNNEI. V shed 2 bases and J 5 bases; nucleotides not matched to a gene: 19.

J is TRBJ2-7 and V is TRBV4-2; TRBD1 agrees at 8 bases. V lost 2 bases and J lost 5; bases outside the gene matches: 5. The CDR3 is 14 residues long. CDR1 is LGHNA, CDR2 YNFKEQ, per germline. The DNA for the CDR3 is TGTGCCAGCAGCCAATTCGACAGGGGCCACGAGCAGTACTTC. Its translation is CASSQFDRGHEQYF.

V usage is TRBV9 and J usage is TRBJ1-6, with D possibly being TRBD1 (6 bases). Germline V gene lookup returns CDR1 SGDLS and CDR2 YYNGEE. There are 15 residues in the CDR3. Trimming shortened V by 0 bases and J by 14 bases, and 18 bases separated the two germline ends. In DNA form, the CDR3 reads TGTGCCAGCAGCGTAGTCGGGGGGGCCGATTCGGCCCTCCACTTT. Amino acids: CASSVVGGADSALHF.

The chain links TRBV7-9 to TRBJ1-1; no reliable D call. Germline V gives CDR1 SEHNR, CDR2 FQNEAQ (reference sequence). CDR3 length: 12 residues. Trimming pared 5 bases from V and 6 bases from J, leaving 10 bases between. CDR3 protein: CASSRSRAEAFF. The CDR3 DNA is TGTGCCAGCAGCCGTAGTAGGGCTGAAGCTTTCTTT.

The CDR3 sequence: CATRETGTGGETQYF. DNA for the CDR3: TGTGCCACCAGAGAAACCGGGACAGGGGGGGAGACCCAGTACTTC. V gene TRBV24-1 combines with J gene TRBJ2-5, with 11 bases lining up with TRBD1. Germline values: CDR1 KGHDR, CDR2 SFDVKD. The J segment lost 5 bases and the V segment lost 7 bases, leaving 8 bases of the junction unmatched. The length of the CDR3 is 15 residues.

The V and J genes are TRBV28 and TRBJ2-6; 8 bases fit TRBD1. The CDR3 totals 15 residues. Looked up from germline, CDR1 is MDHEN and CDR2 is SYDVKM. The V and J ends lost 3 bases and 4 bases, in that order; junction bases with no gene match: 2. The CDR3: CASSLDRAGANVLTF. CDR3 DNA: TGTGCCAGCAGTTTGGACAGGGCCGGGGCCAACGTCCTGACTTTC. Looking up the rest from reference TRBV28 and TRBJ2-6 gives the full variable domain: DVKVTQSSRYLVKRTGEKVFLECVQDMDHENMFWYRQDPGLGLRLIYFSYDVKMKEKGDIPEGYSVSREKKERFSLILESASTNQTSMYLCASSLDRAGANVLTFGAGSRLTVL.

The V and J genes are TRBV10-3 and TRBJ2-7; D perhaps matches TRBD2 (6 bases). CDR3 size: 16 residues. In germline, CDR1 is ENHRY, CDR2 SYGVKD. The V gene lost 3 bases and the J gene lost 5 bases, with 20 bases spanning the gap. The CDR3 reads CAISDILGLSAHEQYF. CDR3 DNA: TGTGCCATCAGTGACATCTTAGGACTATCAGCCCACGAGCAGTACTTC.

V usage is TRBV30 and J usage is TRBJ2-1, with D maybe TRBD2 (6 bases). CDR1 and CDR2 from the germline V gene are GTSNPN and SVGIG (reference sequence). CDR3 length: 15 amino acids. The ends were cut back, 7 bases at V and 6 bases at J, with 22 bases in the middle. The CDR3 DNA follows: TGTGCCTCCTCACGGGGGAACGATCTACGCAATGAGCAGTTCTTC. It yields the protein CASSRGNDLRNEQFF.

Regarding this clone: Other DNA sequences in the sample encode the same CDR3. This chain links TRBV27 with TRBJ2-1, with D hard to call. There are 13 residues in the CDR3. Germline V gene sequence: CDR1 MNHEY, CDR2 SMNVEV (reference sequence). V lost 0 bases and J 0 bases, leaving 0 bases between the germline ends. CDR3: CASSLSSYNEQFF. CDR3 sequence (DNA): TGTGCCAGCAGTTTATCCTCCTACAATGAGCAGTTCTTC.

The genes are TRBV27 and TRBJ1-1, with D tentatively TRBD1 (6 bases). Per germline, CDR1 MNHEY and CDR2 SMNVEV (reference sequence). V was trimmed by 3 bases and J by 1 base, leaving 27 bases between them. CDR3 length: 20 amino acids. The CDR3 region is CASSFFLGVYTTGTNTEAFF. DNA of the CDR3: TGTGCCAGCAGTTTCTTCCTCGGTGTTTATACTACAGGGACGAACACTGAAGCTTTCTTT.

V usage is TRBV28 and J usage is TRBJ2-4, with TRBD2 identical over 10 bases. Germline-derived CDR1 and CDR2 are MDHEN and SYDVKM. With V trimmed by 6 bases and J by 4 bases, 3 bases remained unmatched. This CDR3 region has 14 residues. CDR3 protein: CASSTAGGKNIQYF. The CDR3 bases are TGTGCCAGCAGCACAGCGGGAGGGAAAAACATTCAGTACTTC.

V is TRBV29-1 and J is TRBJ2-5; D might be TRBD2 (6 bases). The ends were cut back, 3 bases at V and 7 bases at J, with 12 bases in the middle. Germline loops: CDR1 SQVTM, CDR2 ANQGSEA. This CDR3 has 12 residues. The CDR3 loop is CSVEMARGTQYF. The CDR3 DNA sequence: TGCAGCGTTGAGATGGCGCGGGGGACCCAGTACTTC.

This chain connects TRBV5-4 to TRBJ2-7, with D unresolved. The CDR3 extends over 14 amino acids. Germline V CDR1 and CDR2: SGHNT, YYREEE (reference sequence). V was cut by 0 bases and J by 4 bases, with 11 bases left in between. The CDR3 nucleotides are TGTGCCAGCAGCTTGGCCGACAATTCATACGAGCAGTACTTC. Translated, it gives CASSLADNSYEQYF.

The chain employs TRBV6-2 or TRBV6-3 and TRBJ1-1; 10 bases fit TRBD1. Germline V gives CDR1 MNHEY, CDR2 SVGEGT. V lost 6 bases, J lost 0 bases, and 10 bases stayed unmatched. The CDR3 is made up of 17 amino acids. The CDR3 DNA reads as TGTGCCAGCAGCCGCGACAGGGGGCTAGGTCTGAACACTGAAGCTTTCTTT. Translating gives CASSRDRGLGLNTEAFF.